These 25 T cell receptor beta chains originate from one sample sequenced in a study of blood T cell repertoires in COVID-19. Clones were sequenced by immunoSEQ multiplex PCR, and TCRdb holds only the in-frame ones, with some missing. The sample carries about 140,000 clones, around 87% recorded once. What was sequenced was peripheral blood. Receptors originate from a human donor in a cohort sampled during active COVID-19.

The CDR3 DNA reads as TGTGCCAGCTCACCAAGACAGGCCACAGATACGCAGTATTTT. Its protein is CASSPRQATDTQYF. The chain joins TRBV18 to TRBJ2-3; TRBD1 is a possible D gene (6 bases). V shed 2 bases and J shed 2 bases, with 8 bases lying between them. The CDR3 totals 14 residues. Germline values: CDR1 KGHSH, CDR2 LQKENI.

The rearrangement uses TRBV18 and TRBJ1-1; D unresolved. This CDR3 has 14 amino acids. From germline, CDR1 is KGHSH and CDR2 LQKENI. With 3 bases removed from V and 1 base from J, the gap between germline ends came to 9 bases. The CDR3 DNA reads TGTGCCAGCTCACCCCAGGCAGGGAACACTGAAGCTTTCTTT. Translated: CASSPQAGNTEAFF.

This clone came up once. This chain links TRBV9 with TRBJ2-3, with 11 bases lining up with TRBD2. CDR3 size: 16 residues. Trimming removed 4 bases from V and 5 bases from J; junction bases left unmatched: 9. CDR1 is SGDLS and CDR2 is YYNGEE in the germline V gene. CDR3 nucleotide sequence: TGTGCCAGCAGCCAAGGTAGCGGGAGGGCCAGAGATACGCAGTATTTT. This sequence encodes CASSQGSGRARDTQYF.

This CDR3 is CASSMTRGGSGNIQYF. CDR3 DNA sequence: TGTGCCAGTAGTATGACCCGCGGGGGGTCGGGAAACATTCAGTACTTC. The rearrangement joins TRBV19 to TRBJ2-4; 8 bases are shared with TRBD2. The CDR3 covers 16 residues. The trim removed 3 bases at V and 6 bases at J, leaving 10 bases unmatched. Per germline, CDR1 LNHDA and CDR2 SQIVND (reference sequence).

With regard to this clone: This CDR3 is also generated by other DNA sequences in the sample. The genes are TRBV7-9 and TRBJ2-5; TRBD2 matches 7 bases. Germline CDR1 SEHNR, CDR2 FQNEAQ (reference sequence). Losses at the gene ends were 3 bases for V and 4 bases for J; bases not matched to a gene: 5. This CDR3 is built from 14 residues. The CDR3 here is CASSLAGGGETQYF. CDR3 DNA sequence: TGTGCCAGCAGCTTGGCTGGGGGGGGAGAGACCCAGTACTTC. Based on the CDR3 plus reference TRBV7-9 and TRBJ2-5, the full variable domain is DTGVSQNPRHKITKRGQNVTFRCDPISEHNRLYWYRQTLGQGPEFLTYFQNEAQLEKSRLLSDRFSAERPKGSFSTLEIQRTEQGDSAMYLCASSLAGGGETQYFGPGTRLLVL.

This sequence joins TRBV7-9 and TRBJ1-2; D ambiguous. Trimming removed 1 base at V and 11 bases at J, with 20 bases between. Germline V gene sequence: CDR1 SEHNR, CDR2 FQNEAQ (reference sequence). This CDR3 contains 15 residues. The CDR3 nucleotides read TGTGCCAGCAGCTTAGTTGCTGGCGACGGAGCACCATACACCTTC. Its protein is CASSLVAGDGAPYTF.

The chain carries TRBV28 and TRBJ1-2; 7 bases match TRBD1. Per the germline V gene, CDR1 is MDHEN and CDR2 is SYDVKM. This CDR3 has 14 residues. Germline trimming cut 3 bases from V and 4 bases from J; bases unmatched to any gene: 5. The DNA for the CDR3 is TGTGCCAGCAGTTTTACTGACAGGGCCTATGGCTACACCTTC. Translated: CASSFTDRAYGYTF.

The chain links TRBV9 to TRBJ2-6; D gene unclear. The V gene lost 4 bases and the J gene lost 0 bases, with 14 bases spanning the gap. The CDR3 is 17 amino acids. The germline V gene has CDR1 SGDLS and CDR2 YYNGEE. The CDR3 sequence: CASSPYSSYSGANVLTF. The DNA of the CDR3 is TGTGCCAGCAGCCCATATAGCAGTTACTCTGGGGCCAACGTCCTGACTTTC.

V and J are TRBV15 and TRBJ2-3; D is ambiguous. The CDR3 spans 15 residues. Trimming cost V 5 bases and J 6 bases, with 18 bases left between them. Germline CDR1 and CDR2: LNHNV and YYDKDF (reference sequence). CDR3 amino acids: CATSESSSIGDTQYF. In nucleotides, the CDR3 is TGTGCCACCAGCGAATCCAGCTCAATCGGGGATACGCAGTATTTT. The full variable domain, rest sourced from reference TRBV15 and TRBJ2-3, is DAMVIQNPRYQVTQFGKPVTLSCSQTLNHNVMYWYQQKSSQAPKLLFHYYDKDFNNEADTPDNFQSRRPNTSFCFLDIRSPGLGDTAMYLCATSESSSIGDTQYFGPGTRLTVL.

The chain has TRBV5-1 and TRBJ2-5; D call uncertain. The germline V gene has CDR1 SGHRS and CDR2 YFSETQ. The CDR3 totals 12 residues. Trimming took off 1 base at V and 5 bases at J, with 6 bases between the two ends. The CDR3 region is CASSLFLETQYF. The CDR3 coding sequence is TGCGCCAGCAGCTTGTTTCTGGAGACCCAGTACTTC.

This chain links TRBV5-6 with TRBJ2-4; D may be TRBD2 (8 bases). Trimming pared 0 bases from V and 8 bases from J, leaving 21 bases between. Per the germline V gene, CDR1 is SGHDT and CDR2 is YYEEEE. The CDR3 has 17 residues. The CDR3 protein is CASSLAPGTAGRDIQYF. The CDR3 bases are TGTGCCAGCAGCTTGGCCCCCGGGACAGCCGGGAGGGACATTCAGTACTTC. Based on the CDR3 plus reference TRBV5-6 and TRBJ2-4, the full variable domain is DAGVTQSPTHLIKTRGQQVTLRCSPKSGHDTVSWYQQALGQGPQFIFQYYEEEERQRGNFPDRFSGHQFPNYSSELNVNALLLGDSALYLCASSLAPGTAGRDIQYFGAGTRLSVL.

V is TRBV27 and J is TRBJ2-1; the match to TRBD1 covers 10 bases. Germline assignment: CDR1 MNHEY and CDR2 SMNVEV (reference sequence). The trim removed 6 bases at V and 8 bases at J, leaving 19 bases unmatched. The CDR3 spans 18 residues. CDR3 in DNA: TGTGCCAGCAGCAGACCTCTTACCGGGACAGGGGCCGGGGATGAGCAGTTCTTC. This codes for CASSRPLTGTGAGDEQFF.

This clone has only one observation. The V and J genes are TRBV9 and TRBJ2-3; 15 bases fit TRBD2. This CDR3 is 17 amino acids long. Germline lookup yields CDR1 SGDLS and CDR2 YYNGEE. V lost 3 bases, J lost 2 bases, and 4 bases stayed unmatched. CDR3: CASSGGLAGGLTDTQYF. Written as DNA, the CDR3 is TGTGCCAGCAGCGGTGGACTAGCGGGGGGGCTCACAGATACGCAGTATTTT.

This sequence joins TRBV25-1 and TRBJ2-5; D uncertain. Trimming left V 6 bases short and J 5 bases short, with 13 bases between. The CDR3 has 13 amino acids. The germline V gene has CDR1 MGHDK and CDR2 SYGVNS. The CDR3 sequence is CASSPAGSETQYF. In DNA, the CDR3 is TGTGCCAGCAGCCCCGCAGGATCGGAGACCCAGTACTTC.

The chain combines TRBV28 with TRBJ1-6; 7 nucleotides align to TRBD1. Per the germline V gene, CDR1 is MDHEN and CDR2 is SYDVKM. With 4 bases clipped from V and 9 bases from J, the junction kept 6 bases outside the gene matches. The CDR3 has 14 amino acids. CDR3 DNA: TGTGCCAGCAGTTCTACGGGACAGTCTTCACCCCTCCACTTT. Translation: CASSSTGQSSPLHF.

CDR3 DNA sequence: TGTGCCACAGAGGGGGAGGGGGGAAATCAGCCCCAGCATTTT. Its protein is CATEGEGGNQPQHF. The chain links TRBV28 to TRBJ1-5; D is perhaps TRBD1 (6 bases). V was shortened by 10 bases and J by 4 bases, with 17 bases between the two germline ends. CDR1 and CDR2 (germline): MDHEN, SYDVKM. CDR3 length: 14 amino acids.

The V call is TRBV6-5, the J call TRBJ2-7, with TRBD1 identical over 11 bases. The CDR3 has 14 amino acids. The germline CDR1 and CDR2 sequences are MNHEY and SVGAGI. Trimming removed 6 bases from V and 2 bases from J; junction bases left unmatched: 3. CDR3 coding DNA: TGTGCCAGCAGGCAGGGACAGGGGGCCTACGAGCAGTACTTC. It translates to CASRQGQGAYEQYF.

V gene TRBV5-3 combines with J gene TRBJ2-7; 8 bases align to TRBD2. TRBV5-3 is an ORF, with its function uncertain. This CDR3 has 16 amino acids. With V trimmed by 3 bases and J by 4 bases, 12 bases remained unmatched. CDR3 protein: CARSSTESGGRYEQYF. CDR3 nucleotide sequence: TGTGCCAGAAGCTCCACTGAATCGGGGGGGCGTTACGAGCAGTACTTC.

The rearrangement uses TRBV18 and TRBJ1-1; possible D gene TRBD1, 6 bases. The CDR3 runs to 15 residues. CDR1 is KGHSH, CDR2 LQKENI, per germline. V lost 2 bases and J 3 bases, leaving 13 bases between the germline ends. CDR3 in amino acids: CASSPGRGKDTEAFF. In DNA form, the CDR3 reads TGTGCCAGCTCACCAGGAAGGGGGAAGGACACTGAAGCTTTCTTT.

The rearrangement links TRBV27 to TRBJ2-7, with 7 bases matching TRBD2. In germline, CDR1 is MNHEY, CDR2 SMNVEV (reference sequence). The CDR3 spans 13 residues. Trimming at V came to 8 bases and at J to 6 bases, leaving 10 bases not matched to a gene. CDR3 nucleotide sequence: TGTGCCAGCCCCCGGACGGGAGGCACCGAGCAGTACTTC. Translating gives CASPRTGGTEQYF.

This clone was counted a single time. V is TRBV5-1 and J is TRBJ1-4; 7 positions agree with TRBD1. The CDR3 extends over 16 amino acids. From germline, CDR1 is SGHRS and CDR2 YFSETQ. V dropped 4 bases and J dropped 0; count of bases not matched to a gene: 6. CDR3 nucleotide sequence: TGCGCCAGCAGCCCGGGACAGTTTGCAACTAATGAAAAACTGTTTTTT. This encodes CASSPGQFATNEKLFF.

V usage is TRBV28 and J usage is TRBJ2-1, with D perhaps TRBD1 (6 bases). V was shortened by 8 bases and J by 0 bases, with 14 bases between the two germline ends. Germline assignment: CDR1 MDHEN and CDR2 SYDVKM. The CDR3 is 15 residues long. Here the CDR3 reads CASLKGGRSYNEQFF. DNA for the CDR3: TGTGCCAGCCTTAAAGGGGGACGCTCCTACAATGAGCAGTTCTTC.

This sequence joins TRBV28 and TRBJ1-4, with TRBD1 matching 7 bases. Germline V gives CDR1 MDHEN, CDR2 SYDVKM. Trimming took 5 bases from V and 5 from J; bases not matched to a gene: 5. The CDR3 covers 14 residues. The CDR3 loop reads CASSRAQGNEKLFF. DNA of the CDR3: TGTGCCAGCAGTCGGGCACAGGGGAATGAAAAACTGTTTTTT.

This chain links TRBV5-4 with TRBJ1-6; D might be TRBD1 (6 bases). Germline CDR1 is SGHNT and CDR2 is YYREEE (reference sequence). The CDR3 sequence is 15 residues long. Trimming stripped 3 bases from V and 10 bases from J, with 17 bases between. The CDR3 is CASSSRTGSGSPLHF. Here the CDR3 DNA reads TGTGCCAGCAGCTCTAGAACAGGGTCTGGATCACCCCTCCACTTT. Combining the CDR3 with reference TRBV5-4 and TRBJ1-6 gives the whole variable domain ETGVTQSPTHLIKTRGQQVTLRCSSQSGHNTVSWYQQALGQGPQFIFQYYREEENGRGNFPPRFSGLQFPNYSSELNVNALELDDSALYLCASSSRTGSGSPLHFGNGTRLTVT.

The genes are TRBV21-1 and TRBJ2-2; the table's D call of TRBD2 was not tested on the DNA. TRBV21-1 is listed as a pseudogene. CDR3 length: 18 amino acids. The CDR3 loop is CASSNWVDSGRYTGELFF. The CDR3 bases are TGTGCCAGCAGCAATTGGGTCGATAGCGGGAGATATACCGGGGAGCTGTTTTTT.